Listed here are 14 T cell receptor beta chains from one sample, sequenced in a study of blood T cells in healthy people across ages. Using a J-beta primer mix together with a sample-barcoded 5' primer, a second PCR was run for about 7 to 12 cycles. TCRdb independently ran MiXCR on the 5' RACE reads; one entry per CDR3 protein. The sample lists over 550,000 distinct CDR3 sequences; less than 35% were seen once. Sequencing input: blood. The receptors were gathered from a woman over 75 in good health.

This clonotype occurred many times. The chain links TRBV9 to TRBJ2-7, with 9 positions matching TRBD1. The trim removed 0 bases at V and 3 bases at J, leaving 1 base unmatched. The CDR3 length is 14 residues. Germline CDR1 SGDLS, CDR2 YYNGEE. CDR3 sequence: CASSVEGQGYEQYF. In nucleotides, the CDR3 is TGTGCCAGCAGCGTAGAGGGACAGGGCTACGAGCAGTACTTC.

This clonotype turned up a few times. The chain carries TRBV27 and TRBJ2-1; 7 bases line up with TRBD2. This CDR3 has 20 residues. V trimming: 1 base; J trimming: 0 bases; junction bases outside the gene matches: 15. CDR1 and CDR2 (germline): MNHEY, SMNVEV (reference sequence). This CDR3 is CASSLFFGLSGGSSYNEQFF. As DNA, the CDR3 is TGTGCCAGCAGTTTATTTTTTGGATTATCGGGGGGAAGCTCCTACAATGAGCAGTTCTTC.

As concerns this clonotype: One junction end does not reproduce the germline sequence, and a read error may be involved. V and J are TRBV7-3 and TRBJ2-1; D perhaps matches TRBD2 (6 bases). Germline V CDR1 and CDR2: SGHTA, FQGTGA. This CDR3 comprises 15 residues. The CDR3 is CVSSLRPGVYNEQFF. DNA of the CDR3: TGTGTCAGCAGCTTAAGGCCGGGGGTCTACAATGAGCAGTTCTTC.

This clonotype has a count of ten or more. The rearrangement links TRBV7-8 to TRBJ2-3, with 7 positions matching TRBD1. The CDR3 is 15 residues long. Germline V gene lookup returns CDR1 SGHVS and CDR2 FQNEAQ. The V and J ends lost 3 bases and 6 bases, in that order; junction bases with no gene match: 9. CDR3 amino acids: CASSFQRQGGDTQYF. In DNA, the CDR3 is TGTGCCAGCAGCTTTCAACGACAGGGTGGCGATACGCAGTATTTT.

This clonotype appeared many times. In nucleotides, the CDR3 is TGTGCCAGCAGCCCTCGGGGACCCTACGAGCAGTACTTC. It specifies CASSPRGPYEQYF. The V call is TRBV7-9, the J call TRBJ2-7; D is tentatively TRBD1 or TRBD2 (5 bases each). The CDR3 is 13 amino acids. The germline V gene has CDR1 SEHNR and CDR2 FQNEAQ (reference sequence). Trimming removed 5 bases from V and 2 bases from J, with 10 bases in between.

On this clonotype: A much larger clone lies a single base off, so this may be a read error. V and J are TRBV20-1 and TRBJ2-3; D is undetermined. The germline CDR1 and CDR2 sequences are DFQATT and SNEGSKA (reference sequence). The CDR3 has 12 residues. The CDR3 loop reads CSARDERDMQYF. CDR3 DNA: TGCAGTGCTAGAGATGAAAGGGATATGCAGTATTTT.

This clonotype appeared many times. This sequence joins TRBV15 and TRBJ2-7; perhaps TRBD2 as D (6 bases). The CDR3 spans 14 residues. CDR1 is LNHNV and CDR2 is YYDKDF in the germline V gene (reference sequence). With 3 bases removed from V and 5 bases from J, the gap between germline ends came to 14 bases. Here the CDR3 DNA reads TGTGCCACCAGCAGCGGGGGAGACAGCCACGAGCAGTACTTC. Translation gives CATSSGGDSHEQYF.

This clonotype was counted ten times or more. CDR3 coding DNA: TGTGCCAGCAGTGAATCCCGCCGGGACAGGGTGGAAGATACGCAGTATTTT. It is translated as CASSESRRDRVEDTQYF. The chain is built from TRBV2 and TRBJ2-3; TRBD1 matches at 9 bases. The CDR3 length is 17 residues. CDR1 SNHLY and CDR2 FYNNEI come from the germline V gene. The V segment lost 2 bases and the J segment 5 bases; nucleotides outside the gene matches: 11.

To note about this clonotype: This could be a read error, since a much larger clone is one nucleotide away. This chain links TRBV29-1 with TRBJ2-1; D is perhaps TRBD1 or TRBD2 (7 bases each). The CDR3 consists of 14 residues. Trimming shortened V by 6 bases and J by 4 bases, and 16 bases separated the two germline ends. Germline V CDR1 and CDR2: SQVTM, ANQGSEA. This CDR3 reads CSVGGGGGYNEQFF. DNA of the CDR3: TGCAGCGTGGGGGGAGGGGGCGGGTACAATGAGCAGTTCTTC.

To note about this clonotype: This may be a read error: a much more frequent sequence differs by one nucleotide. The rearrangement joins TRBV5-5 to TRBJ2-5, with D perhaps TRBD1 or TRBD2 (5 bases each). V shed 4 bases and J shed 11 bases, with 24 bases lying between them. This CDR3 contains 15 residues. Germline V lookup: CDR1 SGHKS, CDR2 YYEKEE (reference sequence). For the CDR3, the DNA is TGTGCCAGCAGCCCCCGGGACCCAGGTGTCAATGAGCAGTACTTC. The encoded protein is CASSPRDPGVNEQYF.

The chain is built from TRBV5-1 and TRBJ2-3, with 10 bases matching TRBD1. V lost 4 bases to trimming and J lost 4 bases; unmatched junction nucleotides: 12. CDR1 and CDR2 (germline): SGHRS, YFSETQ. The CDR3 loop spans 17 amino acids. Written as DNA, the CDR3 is TGCGCCAGCAGCGCAAGCCCGGGACAGGGGATTGCAGATACGCAGTATTTT. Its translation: CASSASPGQGIADTQYF.

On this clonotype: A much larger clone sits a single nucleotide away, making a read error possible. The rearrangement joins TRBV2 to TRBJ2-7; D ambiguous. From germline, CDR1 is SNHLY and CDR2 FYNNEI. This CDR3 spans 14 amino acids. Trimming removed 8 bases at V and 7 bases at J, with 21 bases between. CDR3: CASLEPPDYNEQYF. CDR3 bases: TGTGCCAGCCTAGAGCCCCCCGATTACAATGAGCAGTACTTC.

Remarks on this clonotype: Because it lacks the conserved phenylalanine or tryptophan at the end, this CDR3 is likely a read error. For the CDR3, the DNA is TGTGCCAGCAGTTCAGGGGGAGTGGTTCAGCCCCAGCATTTG. Translation: CASSSGGVVQPQHL. This chain joins TRBV2 and TRBJ1-5; 7 nucleotides align to TRBD1. Germline CDR1 SNHLY, CDR2 FYNNEI. V shed 5 bases and J 6 bases; nucleotides not matched to a gene: 7. The CDR3 covers 14 residues.

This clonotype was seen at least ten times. CDR3 in DNA: TGCAGCGTTGCCCTCGGGGGGCGATCCCAAGAGACCCAGTACTTC. Its protein is CSVALGGRSQETQYF. The genes are TRBV29-1 and TRBJ2-5; possible D gene TRBD2, 7 bases. V gave up 4 bases and J gave up 1 base, with 16 bases separating them. Germline V lookup: CDR1 SQVTM, CDR2 ANQGSEA. CDR3 length: 15 amino acids.